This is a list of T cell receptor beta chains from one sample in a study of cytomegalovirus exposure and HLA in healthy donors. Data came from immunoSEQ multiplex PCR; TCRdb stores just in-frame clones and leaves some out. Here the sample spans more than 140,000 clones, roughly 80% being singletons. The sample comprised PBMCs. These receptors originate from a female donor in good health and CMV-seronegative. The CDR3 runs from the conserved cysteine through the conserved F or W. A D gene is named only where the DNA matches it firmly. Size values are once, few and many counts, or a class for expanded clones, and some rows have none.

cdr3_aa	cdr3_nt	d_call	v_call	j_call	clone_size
CASVQQGGLTEAFF	TGTGCCAGCGTCCAACAGGGTGGCCTGACTGAAGCTTTCTTT	-	TRBV6-1	TRBJ1-1	-
CASSVGTGCEAFF	TGTGCCAGCAGCGTAGGGACAGGGTGTGAAGCTTTCTTT	TRBD1	TRBV9	TRBJ1-1	-
CASSQEPPHTTSMNTEAFF	TGCGCCAGCAGCCAAGAACCCCCCCATACGACAAGCATGAACACTGAAGCTTTCTTT	-	TRBV4-1	TRBJ1-1	-
CASSHTGQQETQYF	TGCGCCAGCAGCCATACGGGACAGCAAGAGACCCAGTACTTC	TRBD1	TRBV4-1	TRBJ2-5	-
CASSLVPGQGSSYEQYF	TGTGCCAGCAGCTTAGTCCCGGGACAGGGGAGCTCCTACGAGCAGTACTTC	TRBD1	TRBV7-6	TRBJ2-7	-
CASSYVGYGQMNTEAFF	TGTGCCAGCAGCTACGTCGGATATGGACAGATGAACACTGAAGCTTTCTTT	-	TRBV11-2	TRBJ1-1	-
CAWGTGADQPQHF	TGTGCCTGGGGGACAGGGGCCGATCAGCCCCAGCATTTT	TRBD1	TRBV30	TRBJ1-5	-
CSVGKPGQGANEQFF	TGCAGCGTGGGGAAACCGGGACAGGGGGCCAATGAGCAGTTCTTC	TRBD1	TRBV29-1	TRBJ2-1	-
CSAGPLANTGELFF	TGCAGCGCTGGGCCACTAGCGAACACCGGGGAGCTGTTTTTT	-	TRBV29-1	TRBJ2-2	-
CASSTGAGRDTEAFF	TGTGCCAGTAGTACCGGGGCGGGAAGGGACACTGAAGCTTTCTTT	-	TRBV19	TRBJ1-1	once
CASSFSGSYEQYF	TGTGCCAGCAGTTTTTCCGGTTCCTACGAGCAGTACTTC	-	TRBV27	TRBJ2-7	-
CASSSAGEIYEQYF	TGTGCCAGCAGCAGTGCAGGGGAGATCTACGAGCAGTACTTC	-	TRBV9	TRBJ2-7	-
CASSFPGLQETQYF	TGTGCCAGCAGTTTCCCGGGACTGCAAGAGACCCAGTACTTC	-	TRBV28	TRBJ2-5	-
CASSLYPGQGNQPQHF	TGTGCCAGCAGCTTGTATCCCGGACAGGGCAATCAGCCCCAGCATTTT	TRBD1	TRBV5-5	TRBJ1-5	-
CASSLGTGGSSNQPQHF	TGTGCCAGCAGCTTAGGGACAGGGGGGAGTAGCAATCAGCCCCAGCATTTT	TRBD1	TRBV13	TRBJ1-5	-
CASSYAEYGYTF	TGTGCCAGCAGTTACGCGGAGTATGGCTACACCTTC	-	TRBV6-5	TRBJ1-2	once
CASSQEGGASSYNEQFF	TGTGCCAGCAGCCAAGAAGGAGGGGCTAGCTCCTACAATGAGCAGTTCTTC	-	TRBV4-2	TRBJ2-1	-
CAWKDRGNYGYTF	TGTGCCTGGAAGGACAGGGGAAACTATGGCTACACCTTC	TRBD1	TRBV30	TRBJ1-2	-
CASSDWGDEQFF	TGCGCCAGCAGTGATTGGGGCGATGAGCAGTTCTTC	-	TRBV10-1	TRBJ2-1	-
CAWSRFPLAGGYNEQFF	TGTGCCTGGAGCAGATTCCCACTAGCGGGAGGGTACAATGAGCAGTTCTTC	TRBD2	TRBV30	TRBJ2-1	few
CASSLDPQGNYGYTF	TGTGCCAGCAGCTTGGACCCACAGGGGAACTATGGCTACACCTTC	TRBD1	TRBV5-6	TRBJ1-2	-
CASSPRQATEAFF	TGCGCCAGCAGCCCCCGTCAGGCCACTGAAGCTTTCTTT	-	TRBV4-1	TRBJ1-1	few
CASSVIAGVSEQFF	TGTGCCAGCAGCGTAATAGCGGGAGTAAGTGAGCAGTTCTTC	TRBD2	TRBV9	TRBJ2-1	-
CASSMGGSRNEQFF	TGTGCCAGTAGTATGGGGGGGTCTCGTAATGAGCAGTTCTTC	TRBD2	TRBV19	TRBJ2-1	few
CASSLEGQGPLGNEQFF	TGCGCCAGCAGCTTGGAAGGGCAGGGCCCCCTGGGAAATGAGCAGTTCTTC	-	TRBV5-1	TRBJ2-1	-
CATSRDSYTGELFF	TGTGCCACCAGCAGGGACAGTTACACCGGGGAGCTGTTTTTT	-	TRBV15	TRBJ2-2	few
CASRLSTGTGFYGYTF	TGTGCCAGCAGACTATCAACTGGCACAGGGTTCTATGGCTACACCTTC	-	TRBV28	TRBJ1-2	-
CASSYPAQGPLGAFF	TGTGCCAGCAGTTACCCCGCACAGGGTCCTCTGGGGGCTTTCTTT	-	TRBV6-6	TRBJ1-1	few
CASSMGRNRIGNTIYF	TGTGCCAGTAGTATGGGCCGAAATCGGATTGGAAACACCATATATTTT	-	TRBV19	TRBJ1-3	-
CASSYRLSDTEAFF	TGTGCCAGCAGTTACCGGTTATCGGACACTGAAGCTTTCTTT	-	TRBV6-5	TRBJ1-1	few
CASVLSLAKNIQYF	TGTGCCAGCGTACTGTCCCTAGCCAAAAACATTCAGTACTTC	-	TRBV27	TRBJ2-4	-
CASSPDSQGFGANEKLFF	TGTGCCAGCAGCCCCGACTCACAGGGTTTTGGGGCTAATGAAAAACTGTTTTTT	-	TRBV4-2	TRBJ1-4	-
CSVVHTGTYEQYF	TGCAGCGTTGTTCATACAGGAACCTACGAGCAGTACTTC	-	TRBV29-1	TRBJ2-7	-
CASTPPGDLNTEAFF	TGTGCCAGCACCCCCCCAGGGGACCTCAACACTGAAGCTTTCTTT	-	TRBV6-5	TRBJ1-1	-
CASSLERGPDTQYF	TGTGCCAGCAGCTTGGAAAGGGGCCCAGATACGCAGTATTTT	-	TRBV5-4	TRBJ2-3	-
CASAGPVDEQYF	TGTGCCAGCGCTGGGCCCGTCGACGAGCAGTACTTC	-	TRBV2	TRBJ2-7	once
CASSSRRTSGGAINEQFF	TGTGCCAGCAGTTCCCGGAGGACTAGCGGGGGGGCTATTAATGAGCAGTTCTTC	TRBD2	TRBV27	TRBJ2-1	-
CASPGLATDTQYF	TGTGCCAGCCCGGGACTAGCGACAGATACGCAGTATTTT	TRBD2	TRBV6-1	TRBJ2-3	-
CASSQDTQLFYEQYF	TGCGCCAGCAGCCAAGATACACAGCTATTCTACGAGCAGTACTTC	-	TRBV4-1	TRBJ2-7	-
CAWSRAGGPDGKQYF	TGTGCCTGGAGTCGAGCGGGGGGGCCCGATGGGAAGCAGTACTTC	TRBD2	TRBV30	TRBJ2-7	-
CASSSGINKETQYF	TGCGCCAGCAGCTCGGGAATTAATAAAGAGACCCAGTACTTC	-	TRBV5-1	TRBJ2-5	-